The rows below give T cell receptor beta chains drawn from one sample of a study of cytomegalovirus exposure and HLA in healthy donors. The protocol was immunoSEQ multiplex PCR, while the TCRdb copy is restricted to in-frame clones and leaves out a portion. The sample comprises just over 150,000 clones, around 79% of which are singletons, and around 0.89% rests with the top ten. The sample consisted of PBMCs. Every receptor here comes from a woman aged 45-59 years in good health and CMV-seropositive. CDR3s include the opening cysteine and the closing phenylalanine or tryptophan. The order of the fields is D gene, V gene, clone size, J gene, CDR3 DNA, CDR3 protein. D genes are given only for firm matches. Only part of the rows carry a size: once, few, many, or a class if the clone is expanded.

NA,TRBV29-1,NA,TRBJ1-1,TGCAGCGTTGTCCCTAGCGGCACTGAAGCTTTCTTT,CSVVPSGTEAFF
NA,TRBV5-4,NA,TRBJ2-7,TGTGCCAGCAGCTTGGGAGGCGGGACTTCCTACGAGCAGTACTTC,CASSLGGGTSYEQYF
TRBD1,TRBV5-4,NA,TRBJ2-7,TGTGCCAGCAGCTGGACAGGGGGCGTGGACGAGCAGTACTTC,CASSWTGGVDEQYF
NA,TRBV19,NA,TRBJ2-4,TGTGCCAGTAGTAGGACTCCCCAAAACATTCAGTACTTC,CASSRTPQNIQYF
TRBD1,TRBV5-6,few,TRBJ1-1,TGTGCCAGCAGCTTAGGACAGGGGGCAACTTTCTTT,CASSLGQGATFF
TRBD1,TRBV5-1,NA,TRBJ2-5,TGCGCCAGCAGCTTGGGGACAGGGATTCAAGAGACCCAGTACTTC,CASSLGTGIQETQYF
TRBD2,TRBV10-3,few,TRBJ2-3,TGTGCCATCAGTGACGGTAGCGGGGGAAATACGCAGTATTTT,CAISDGSGGNTQYF
TRBD1,TRBV5-1,NA,TRBJ1-6,TGCGCCAGCAGCGCGGGACAGGGGAATTCACCCCTCCACTTT,CASSAGQGNSPLHF
TRBD1,TRBV19,few,TRBJ2-7,TGTGCCAGTAAACCGGACAGGGTGGCGGACGAGCAGTACTTC,CASKPDRVADEQYF
NA,TRBV25-1,NA,TRBJ2-2,TGTGCCAGCAGTGTAATACAGGGTCAAGACTCCGGGGAGCTGTTTTTT,CASSVIQGQDSGELFF
NA,TRBV27,NA,TRBJ2-7,TGTGCCAGCAGTTTATCTACAGGGTACGAGCAGTACTTC,CASSLSTGYEQYF
NA,TRBV19,NA,TRBJ1-1,TGTGCCAGTAGTATAACAGGGAAGAACACTGAAGCTTTCTTT,CASSITGKNTEAFF
TRBD2,TRBV7-9,once,TRBJ2-7,TGTGCCAGCAGCCCATTAGCGGGAGTGGGGGAGCAGTACTTC,CASSPLAGVGEQYF
NA,TRBV30,NA,TRBJ2-2,TGTGCCTGGAGTGCGGACAGCCACAAAACAAACACCGGGGAGCTGTTTTTT,CAWSADSHKTNTGELFF
NA,TRBV19,NA,TRBJ2-2,TGTGCCAGCCAGGGGGGCGCGAACACCGGGGAGCTGTTTTTT,CASQGGANTGELFF
NA,TRBV18,NA,TRBJ2-3,TGTGCCAGCTCACCTTGGGGGGGCAGAGATACGCAGTATTTT,CASSPWGGRDTQYF